Below, 18 T cell receptor beta chains from the same sample are listed, as sequenced in a study of beta chain features in type 1 diabetes. The entirety of the isolated RNA underwent reverse transcription, so expressed TCRB transcripts were sequenced. The protocol was immunoSEQ multiplex PCR, while the TCRdb copy is restricted to in-frame clones and leaves out a portion. The sample yields fewer than 250,000 clones, 9.6% seen once. Material: naive CD4+ T cells from blood. The receptors were gathered from a woman under 30 in good health.

A word on this clone: The same CDR3 is also encoded by other DNA sequences in this sample. CDR3 amino acids: CASSLESRETQYF. CDR3 DNA: TGCGCCAGCAGCTTGGAATCCCGAGAGACCCAGTACTTC. This chain connects TRBV5-1 to TRBJ2-5; D unclear. From germline, CDR1 is SGHRS and CDR2 YFSETQ. The CDR3 sequence is 13 residues long. Trimming pared 0 bases from V and 4 bases from J, leaving 7 bases between.

Here the CDR3 reads CASSPEEGSGYTF. CDR3 coding DNA: TGTGCCAGCTCACCAGAGGAGGGGTCTGGCTACACCTTC. The chain carries TRBV18 and TRBJ1-2; TRBD1 might be the D (5 bases). Trimming left V 2 bases short and J 7 bases short, with 11 bases between. The germline gives CDR1 KGHSH, CDR2 LQKENI. The CDR3 loop spans 13 amino acids.

V is TRBV6-5 and J is TRBJ2-1; TRBD2 is a possible D gene (6 bases). The CDR3 has 14 residues. V shed 6 bases and J shed 6 bases, with 15 bases lying between them. Germline V gene lookup returns CDR1 MNHEY and CDR2 SVGAGI. CDR3 loop: CASSLPGGANEQFF. The CDR3 DNA reads TGTGCCAGCAGCCTCCCCGGAGGGGCCAATGAGCAGTTCTTC.

CDR3 nucleotide sequence: TGTGCCAGCAGCTCGGGGGACAGAGTGAACACTGAAGCTTTCTTT. Translating it yields CASSSGDRVNTEAFF. The rearrangement joins TRBV9 to TRBJ1-1, with 7 bases lining up with TRBD1. This CDR3 has 15 residues. Looked up from germline, CDR1 is SGDLS and CDR2 is YYNGEE. Losses at the gene ends were 4 bases for V and 0 bases for J; bases not matched to a gene: 6.

The chain combines TRBV5-5 with TRBJ2-3, with unresolved D. Trimming stripped 0 bases from V and 2 bases from J, with 7 bases between. This CDR3 spans 14 amino acids. Germline V gives CDR1 SGHKS, CDR2 YYEKEE (reference sequence). For the CDR3, the DNA is TGTGCCAGCAGCTTGGACTCGTTCACAGATACGCAGTATTTT. This sequence encodes CASSLDSFTDTQYF. Variable domain in full (rest from reference TRBV5-5 and TRBJ2-3): DAGVTQSPTHLIKTRGQQVTLRCSPISGHKSVSWYQQVLGQGPQFIFQYYEKEERGRGNFPDRFSARQFPNYSSELNVNALLLGDSALYLCASSLDSFTDTQYFGPGTRLTVL.

The J gene is TRBJ1-1, the V gene TRBV6-1; D not resolved. The CDR3 consists of 12 residues. CDR1 and CDR2 (germline): MNHNS, SASEGT. V lost 8 bases and J lost 1, with 8 bases in between. CDR3 in amino acids: CASSEWNTEAFF. The CDR3, as DNA: TGTGCCAGCTCCGAGTGGAACACTGAAGCTTTCTTT.

This clone was counted between two and nine times. The genes are TRBV9 and TRBJ1-3; D ambiguous. V lost 0 bases, J lost 6 bases, and 13 bases lay in between. CDR1 is SGDLS, CDR2 YYNGEE, per germline. This CDR3 is 15 amino acids long. CDR3 coding DNA: TGTGCCAGCAGCGTAGAGGCGGGCCGCGAAAACACCATATATTTT. Protein product: CASSVEAGRENTIYF. The variable domain in full, completed from reference TRBV9 and TRBJ1-3, reads DSGVTQTPKHLITATGQRVTLRCSPRSGDLSVYWYQQSLDQGLQFLIQYYNGEERAKGNILERFSAQQFPDLHSELNLSSLELGDSALYFCASSVEAGRENTIYFGEGSWLTVV.

The chain combines TRBV25-1 with TRBJ1-5; maybe TRBD1 (5 bases). V lost 2 bases, J lost 4 bases, and 9 bases lay in between. This CDR3 has 14 amino acids. From germline, CDR1 is MGHDK and CDR2 SYGVNS. Here the CDR3 reads CASSETGPNQPQHF. CDR3 DNA: TGTGCCAGCAGTGAAACAGGCCCAAATCAGCCCCAGCATTTT.

This clone turned up a few times. This chain links TRBV7-2 with TRBJ1-6; tentatively, D is TRBD1 (5 bases). The CDR3 consists of 16 residues. V lost 4 bases, J lost 6 bases, and 16 bases lay in between. The V gene's germline CDR1 is SGHTA and CDR2 FQGNSA. CDR3 sequence reads: CASSSLGQGSNSPLHF. The CDR3 region has the DNA TGTGCCAGCAGCTCGCTCGGTCAGGGTTCTAATTCACCCCTCCACTTT.

This chain connects TRBV2 to TRBJ1-1; D gene uncertain. V was cut by 4 bases and J by 2 bases, with 11 bases left in between. This CDR3 region has 14 residues. The germline CDR1 and CDR2 sequences are SNHLY and FYNNEI. The CDR3 DNA reads TGTGCCAGCAGTGGTCTGCCGGGAAACACTGAAGCTTTCTTT. This codes for CASSGLPGNTEAFF.

This clone was counted a few times. The rearrangement links TRBV2 to TRBJ2-3, with TRBD2 matching over 11 bases. The germline V gene encodes CDR1 SNHLY and CDR2 FYNNEI. Germline trimming cut 6 bases from V and 2 bases from J; bases unmatched to any gene: 4. This CDR3 has 15 amino acids. The DNA for the CDR3 is TGTGCCAGCAGGGCGACTAGCGGGACCACAGATACGCAGTATTTT. Translated, it gives CASRATSGTTDTQYF.

In its sample, this clone was seen a few times. The chain has TRBV15 and TRBJ1-2; a weak D match, TRBD1 (5 bases). Deletions cut 2 bases from V and 2 bases from J, with 12 bases between. The CDR3 sequence is 15 residues long. In germline, CDR1 is LNHNV, CDR2 YYDKDF (reference sequence). The CDR3 bases are TGTGCCACCAGCAGACTTAGACAGTCAAACTATGGCTACACCTTC. Amino acids: CATSRLRQSNYGYTF. Filled out from reference TRBV15 and TRBJ1-2, the complete variable domain reads DAMVIQNPRYQVTQFGKPVTLSCSQTLNHNVMYWYQQKSSQAPKLLFHYYDKDFNNEADTPDNFQSRRPNTSFCFLDIRSPGLGDTAMYLCATSRLRQSNYGYTFGSGTRLTVV.

The chain has TRBV30 and TRBJ2-1, with 7 bases that match TRBD2. J lost 10 bases, V lost 3 bases, and 9 bases had no gene match. This CDR3 spans 13 amino acids. CDR1 and CDR2 (germline): GTSNPN, SVGIG (reference sequence). The CDR3 reads CAWSGRRALEQFF. The CDR3 bases are TGTGCCTGGAGCGGGAGGAGGGCCCTAGAGCAGTTCTTC. Filled out from reference TRBV30 and TRBJ2-1, the complete variable domain reads SQTIHQWPATLVQPVGSPLSLECTVEGTSNPNLYWYRQAAGRGLQLLFYSVGIGQISSEVPQNLSASRPQDRQFILSSKKLLLSDSGFYLCAWSGRRALEQFFGPGTRLTVL.

The table lists this clone with a few counts. The V and J genes are TRBV29-1 and TRBJ2-3; 9 nucleotides align to TRBD1. J gave up 3 bases and V 3 bases, and 4 bases lay outside the gene matches. Germline V CDR1 and CDR2: SQVTM, ANQGSEA. The CDR3 has 14 amino acids. The CDR3 coding sequence is TGCAGCGTTGATGACAGGGGGATGACAGATACGCAGTATTTT. Translated: CSVDDRGMTDTQYF.

The rearrangement links TRBV6-1 to TRBJ2-1, with D hard to call. This CDR3 spans 16 amino acids. Germline assignment: CDR1 MNHNS and CDR2 SASEGT. Trimming took 4 bases from V and 0 from J, leaving 13 bases between them. The DNA for the CDR3 is TGTGCCAGCAGTGCCACACCTAGGAGCTCCTACAATGAGCAGTTCTTC. Its protein product is CASSATPRSSYNEQFF.

The chain is built from TRBV7-6 and TRBJ2-7; D gene unclear. The CDR3 sequence is 16 residues long. CDR1 is SGHVS and CDR2 is FNYEAQ in the germline V gene. Trimming removed 4 bases at V and 5 bases at J, with 21 bases between. DNA for the CDR3: TGTGCCAGCAGCTCATCCACGCAACACGCATTAAACGAGCAGTACTTC. This encodes CASSSSTQHALNEQYF.

This chain connects TRBV11-2 to TRBJ1-1; D unresolved. Trimming pared 0 bases from V and 3 bases from J, leaving 11 bases between. CDR1 and CDR2 from the germline V gene are SGHAT and FQNNGV. This CDR3 spans 15 amino acids. CDR3 in amino acids: CASSLDQTVYTEAFF. CDR3 bases: TGTGCCAGCAGCTTAGATCAAACGGTATACACTGAAGCTTTCTTT.

The CDR3 loop reads CASGLSLEGSDTQYF. CDR3 sequence (DNA): TGTGCTAGTGGTTTGTCCCTAGAAGGATCAGATACGCAGTATTTT. The chain combines TRBV12-5 with TRBJ2-3, with unresolved D. The CDR3 has 15 residues. The V end was cut by 2 bases, the J end by 4 bases, with 13 bases between. CDR1 is LGHNT, CDR2 FRNRAP, per germline.